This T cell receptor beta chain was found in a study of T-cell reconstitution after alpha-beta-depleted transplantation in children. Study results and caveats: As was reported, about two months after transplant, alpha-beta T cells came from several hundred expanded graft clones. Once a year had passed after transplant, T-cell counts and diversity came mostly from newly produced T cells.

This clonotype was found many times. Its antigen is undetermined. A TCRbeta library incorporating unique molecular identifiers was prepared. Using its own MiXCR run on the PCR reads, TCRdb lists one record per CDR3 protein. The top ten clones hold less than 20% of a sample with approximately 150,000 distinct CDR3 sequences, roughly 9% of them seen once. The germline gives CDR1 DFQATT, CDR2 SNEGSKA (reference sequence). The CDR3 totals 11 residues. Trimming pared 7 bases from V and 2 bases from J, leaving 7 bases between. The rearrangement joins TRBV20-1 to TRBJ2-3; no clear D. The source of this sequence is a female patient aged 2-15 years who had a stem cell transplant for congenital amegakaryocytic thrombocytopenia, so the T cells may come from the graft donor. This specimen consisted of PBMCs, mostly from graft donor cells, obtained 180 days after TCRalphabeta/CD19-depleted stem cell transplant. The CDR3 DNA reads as TGCAGTGGCGGCTACACAGATACGCAGTATTTT. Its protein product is CSGGYTDTQYF.